This T cell receptor beta chain was identified in a study of T-cell memory formation after mild COVID-19. Overall study: Largely, the TCR clusters proved donor specific.

The authors produced TCR alpha and TCR beta cDNA libraries with sample barcodes and UMIs by 5'RACE using constant-segment primers. Via MiXCR, TCRdb re-called the 5' RACE reads, giving one row per CDR3 protein. The sample has approximately 480,000 distinct CDR3 sequences, around a sixth seen once; the top ten hold over 9%. This clonotype was picked up one time. Its antigen is not identified. The CDR3 length is 17 residues. J was trimmed by 5 bases and V by 0 bases; bases with no gene match: 9. CDR1 is SGHRS and CDR2 is YFSETQ in the germline V gene. Study outcomes and limitations: While clones contracting from day 15 to 85 were balanced between CD4 and CD8, later expanders leaned CD4+. CD4+ contracting clones lay mainly in CM and EM, CD8+ ones in EMRA.

This clonotype was obtained from an adult woman who had mild COVID-19 (a few samples of this study predate the infection). Cell type and time point are not known. Material: PBMCs or a T cell subset sorted from them (not recorded which). The rearrangement joins TRBV5-1 to TRBJ2-2; 8 bases agree with TRBD2. The CDR3 coding sequence is TGCGCCAGCAGCTTGGGGGCGAGCGGGAGCTTTACCGGGGAGCTGTTTTTT. This encodes CASSLGASGSFTGELFF.